One and the same sample provided the 6 T cell receptor beta chains below, sequenced in a study of T cell responses to AZD1222 COVID-19 vaccine. This table comes from immunoSEQ multiplex PCR, and its TCRdb copy is limited to in-frame clones, with some not included. The data hold roughly 150,000 clones, with under 95% observed a single time. Sequencing used peripheral blood, obtained on day 0 of AZD1222 vaccination. Every receptor here comes from an adult in good health.

This chain uses TRBV30 with TRBJ1-1; D call uncertain. V lost 0 bases and J lost 2, with 7 bases in between. CDR3 length: 13 residues. Germline CDR1 is GTSNPN and CDR2 is SVGIG (reference sequence). CDR3 sequence (DNA): TGTGCCTGGAGTGTTACCGCCAACACTGAAGCTTTCTTT. Protein sequence: CAWSVTANTEAFF.

The CDR3 DNA is TGTGCCAGCATTAGACGGGACAGCTCCTACGAGCAGTACTTC. This sequence encodes CASIRRDSSYEQYF. This sequence joins TRBV6-8 and TRBJ2-7; TRBD1 aligns across 7 bases. The V gene's germline CDR1 is MNHGY and CDR2 SAAAGT. This CDR3 contains 14 residues. V shed 7 bases, J shed 0 bases, and the junction held 6 bases outside the gene matches.

This CDR3 reads CASRPGTGGPDTQYF. CDR3 DNA sequence: TGTGCCAGCAGGCCCGGGACAGGGGGGCCAGATACGCAGTATTTT. The chain carries TRBV3-1 (or the pseudogene TRBV3-2) and TRBJ2-3; 11 bases are a match to TRBD1. CDR3 length: 15 residues. The trim removed 6 bases at V and 4 bases at J, leaving 6 bases unmatched. Germline-derived CDR1 and CDR2 are LGHDT and YNNKEL (reference sequence).

The rearrangement uses TRBV15 and TRBJ1-2, with 9 bases aligning to TRBD1. Germline V gene lookup returns CDR1 LNHNV and CDR2 YYDKDF (reference sequence). The V segment lost 1 base and the J segment 4 bases; nucleotides outside the gene matches: 10. The CDR3 is 17 residues long. CDR3 region: CATSRGGATGGIYGYTF. The CDR3 coding sequence is TGTGCCACCAGCAGAGGGGGAGCAACAGGGGGCATCTATGGCTACACCTTC.

The chain joins TRBV30 to TRBJ2-7, with D hard to call. CDR1 and CDR2 from the germline V gene are GTSNPN and SVGIG (reference sequence). The CDR3 sequence is 15 residues long. The ends were cut back, 0 bases at V and 0 bases at J, with 12 bases in the middle. This CDR3 is CAWSVLWVPSYEQYF. The DNA for the CDR3 is TGTGCCTGGAGTGTACTGTGGGTCCCCTCCTACGAGCAGTACTTC.

J is TRBJ1-2 and V is TRBV16, with D possibly being TRBD1 (5 bases). V shed 4 bases and J shed 6 bases, with 24 bases lying between them. Germline assignment: CDR1 KGHSY and CDR2 FQNENV. CDR3 size: 17 residues. Here the CDR3 reads CASSRAAVQAGRDGYTF. The CDR3 coding sequence is TGTGCCAGCAGCCGGGCGGCGGTTCAGGCAGGGAGGGATGGCTACACCTTC.